This T cell receptor (beta chain) was identified in a study of cytomegalovirus exposure and HLA in healthy donors. Study-level points and caveats: According to a later analysis, most TCR beta chains associated with CMV appeared HLA-restricted.

The CDR3 runs to 14 residues. Germline V gives CDR1 SGHDT, CDR2 YYEEEE. The V end was cut by 4 bases, the J end by 8 bases, with 16 bases between. The PCR contained 60 Vbeta and 13 Jbeta primers. In the original processing: Unique TCR beta chains totaled some 80 million in a later count, with roughly 10 million of them shared. Assay used: immunoSEQ multiplex PCR; TCRdb lists only in-frame clones, some missing. That table supplies the V and J calls and clone size; D and trimming were determined from the DNA. The sample includes approximately 100,000 clones, around 73% seen only once; the top ten take about 1.3%. To note about this clone: Antigen unknown.

This chain joins TRBV5-6 and TRBJ2-1; weak D call: TRBD2 (6 bases). The sequenced material came from PBMCs. This clonotype was obtained from a female donor in good health and CMV-seronegative. Written as DNA, the CDR3 is TGTGCCAGCAGCCTTGCGGGGTCGACCTATGAGCAGTTCTTC. Its protein product is CASSLAGSTYEQFF.